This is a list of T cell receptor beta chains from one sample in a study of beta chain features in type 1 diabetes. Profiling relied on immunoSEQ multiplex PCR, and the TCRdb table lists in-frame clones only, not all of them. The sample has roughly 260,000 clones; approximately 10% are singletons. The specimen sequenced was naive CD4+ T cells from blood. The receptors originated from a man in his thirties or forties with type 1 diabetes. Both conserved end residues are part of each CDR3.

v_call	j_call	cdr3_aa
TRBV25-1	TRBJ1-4	CASSELTGQSTNEKLFF
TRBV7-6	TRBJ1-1	CASSTYRDIRSEAFF
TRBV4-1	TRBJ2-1	CASSHHPRGGFYNEQFF
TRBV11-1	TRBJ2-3	CASSLEGRGGTDTQYF
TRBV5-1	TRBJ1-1	CASSRDRGSTEAFF
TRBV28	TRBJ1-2	CASSFSGIYGYTF
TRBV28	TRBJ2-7	CASSSPGQGPYEQYF
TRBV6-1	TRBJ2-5	CASTLAGDLGETQYF
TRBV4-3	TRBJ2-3	CASSQGPSGRDTQYF
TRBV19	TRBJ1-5	CASSQIENQPQHF
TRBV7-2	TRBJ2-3	CASSPTAGGRTDTQYF
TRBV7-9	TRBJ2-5	CASSTTAGEETQYF
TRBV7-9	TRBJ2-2	CASSPGQGPRELFF